This T cell receptor beta chain was obtained from a study of cytomegalovirus exposure and HLA in healthy donors. The PCR contained 60 Vbeta and 13 Jbeta primers. Assay: immunoSEQ multiplex PCR; the TCRdb copy retains only in-frame clones and omits some. The specimen's table records about 110,000 clones. J was trimmed by 7 bases and V by 3 bases; bases with no gene match: 4. This CDR3 is 14 amino acids long. Germline V gene data show CDR1 as KGHSH and CDR2 as LQKENI. With respect to this clone: The sample holds other DNA sequences that translate to the same CDR3.

This TCR came from a man over 45 in good health and CMV-seronegative. The chain has TRBV18 and TRBJ1-3; 9 bases agree with TRBD1. The sample was PBMCs. In DNA, the CDR3 is TGTGCCAGCTCACCGGGACAGGGCGGGAACACCATATATTTT. Its translation: CASSPGQGGNTIYF.